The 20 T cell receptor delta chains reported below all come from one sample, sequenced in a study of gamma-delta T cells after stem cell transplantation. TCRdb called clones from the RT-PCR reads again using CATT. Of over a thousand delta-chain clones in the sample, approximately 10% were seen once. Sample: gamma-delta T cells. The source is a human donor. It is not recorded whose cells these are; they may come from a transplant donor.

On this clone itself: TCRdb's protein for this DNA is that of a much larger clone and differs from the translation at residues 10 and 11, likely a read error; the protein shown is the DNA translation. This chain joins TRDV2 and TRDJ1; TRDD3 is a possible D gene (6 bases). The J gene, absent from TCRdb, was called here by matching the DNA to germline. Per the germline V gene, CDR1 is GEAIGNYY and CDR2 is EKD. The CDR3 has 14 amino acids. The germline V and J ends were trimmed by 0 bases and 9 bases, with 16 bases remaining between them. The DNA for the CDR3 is TGTGCCTGTGACACCGTGTCGGGGGAGAAGCAACTCATCTTT. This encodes CACDTVSGEKQLIF.

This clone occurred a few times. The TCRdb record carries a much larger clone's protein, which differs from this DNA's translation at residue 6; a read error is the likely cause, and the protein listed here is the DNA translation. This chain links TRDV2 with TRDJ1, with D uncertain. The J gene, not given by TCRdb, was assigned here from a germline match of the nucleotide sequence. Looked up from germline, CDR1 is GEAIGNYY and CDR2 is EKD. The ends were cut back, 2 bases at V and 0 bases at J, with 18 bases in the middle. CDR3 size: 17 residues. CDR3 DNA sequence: TGTGCCTGTGACAACCGGCCCGGCAGAGAATACACCGATAAACTCATCTTT. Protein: CACDNRPGREYTDKLIF.

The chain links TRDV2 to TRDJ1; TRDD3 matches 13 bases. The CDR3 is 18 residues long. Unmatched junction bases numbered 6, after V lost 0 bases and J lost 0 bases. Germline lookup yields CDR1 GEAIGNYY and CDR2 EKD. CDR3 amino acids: CACDTVLGDTRYTDKLIF. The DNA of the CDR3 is TGTGCCTGTGACACCGTACTGGGGGATACGCGGTACACCGATAAACTCATCTTT.

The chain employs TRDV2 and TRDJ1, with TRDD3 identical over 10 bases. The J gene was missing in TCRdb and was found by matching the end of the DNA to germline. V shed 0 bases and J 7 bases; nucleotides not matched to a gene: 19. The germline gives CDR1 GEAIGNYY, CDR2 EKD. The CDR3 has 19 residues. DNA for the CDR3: TGTGCCTGTGACACCGGTAAGGCTCAGCTGGGGGATAGAAGCGGTAAACTCATCTTT. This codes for CACDTGKAQLGDRSGKLIF.

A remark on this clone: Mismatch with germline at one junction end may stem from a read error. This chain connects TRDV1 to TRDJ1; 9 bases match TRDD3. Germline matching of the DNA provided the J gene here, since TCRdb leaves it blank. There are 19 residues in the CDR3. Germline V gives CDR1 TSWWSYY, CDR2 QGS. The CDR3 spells CAIGVSGLFSGGYTDKLIF. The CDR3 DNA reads TGTGCTATTGGGGTAAGTGGCCTTTTCTCTGGGGGATACACCGATAAACTCATCTTT.

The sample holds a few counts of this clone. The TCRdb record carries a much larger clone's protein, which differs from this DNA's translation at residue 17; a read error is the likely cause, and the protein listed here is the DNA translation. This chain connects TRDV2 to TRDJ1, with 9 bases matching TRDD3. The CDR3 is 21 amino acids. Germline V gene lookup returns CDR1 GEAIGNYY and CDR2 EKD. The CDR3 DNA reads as TGTGCCTGTGACACCGTTGAGTCCAACCGGCGTACTGGGGGACTCACCGAAAAACTCATCTTT. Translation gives CACDTVESNRRTGGLTEKLIF.

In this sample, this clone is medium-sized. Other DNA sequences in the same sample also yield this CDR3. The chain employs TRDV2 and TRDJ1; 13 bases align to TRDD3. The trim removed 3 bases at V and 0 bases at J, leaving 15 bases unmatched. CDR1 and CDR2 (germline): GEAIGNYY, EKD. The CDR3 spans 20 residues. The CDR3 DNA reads TGTGCCTGTGACCCGTTACTGGGGGATACGCCTTTCGATGACACCGATAAACTCATCTTT. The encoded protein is CACDPLLGDTPFDDTDKLIF.

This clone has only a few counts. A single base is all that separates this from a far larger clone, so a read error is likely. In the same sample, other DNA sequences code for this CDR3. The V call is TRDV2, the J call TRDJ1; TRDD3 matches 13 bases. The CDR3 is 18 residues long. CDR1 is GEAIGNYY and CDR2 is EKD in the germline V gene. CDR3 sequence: CACDTLKLLGDTTDKLIF. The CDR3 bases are TGTGCCTGTGACACCCTAAAATTACTGGGGGATACGACCGACAAACTCATCTTT.

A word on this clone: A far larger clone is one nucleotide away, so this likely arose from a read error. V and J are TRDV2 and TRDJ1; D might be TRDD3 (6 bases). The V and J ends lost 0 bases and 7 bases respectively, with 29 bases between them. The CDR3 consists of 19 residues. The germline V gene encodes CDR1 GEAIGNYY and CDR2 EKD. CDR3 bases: TGTGCCTGTGACACCGTTATGGCTCAGCTGAGGGATAGAATCGGTAAACTCATCTTT. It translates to CACDTVMAQLRDRIGKLIF.

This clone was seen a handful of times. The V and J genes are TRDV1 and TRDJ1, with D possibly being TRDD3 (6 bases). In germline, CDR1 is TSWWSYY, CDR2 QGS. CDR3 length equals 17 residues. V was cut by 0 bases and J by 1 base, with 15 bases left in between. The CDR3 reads CALGELAPVWGTDKLIF. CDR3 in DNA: TGTGCTCTTGGGGAACTGGCGCCCGTCTGGGGCACCGATAAACTCATCTTT.

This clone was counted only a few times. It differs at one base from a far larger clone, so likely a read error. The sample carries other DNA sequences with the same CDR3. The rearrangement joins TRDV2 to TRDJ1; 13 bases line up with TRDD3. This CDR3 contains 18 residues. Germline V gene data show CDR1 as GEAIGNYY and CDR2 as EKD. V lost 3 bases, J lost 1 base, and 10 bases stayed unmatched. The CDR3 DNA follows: TGTGCCTGTGACTCGTTACTGGGGGATACGCGTGTCACCGATAAACTCATCTTT. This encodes CACDSLLGDTRVTDKLIF.

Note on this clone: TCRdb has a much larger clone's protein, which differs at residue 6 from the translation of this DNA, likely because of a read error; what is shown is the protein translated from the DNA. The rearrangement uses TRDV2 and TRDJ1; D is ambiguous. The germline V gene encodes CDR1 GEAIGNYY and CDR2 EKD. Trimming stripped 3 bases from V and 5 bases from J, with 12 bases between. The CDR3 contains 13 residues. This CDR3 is CACDAFGLDKLIF. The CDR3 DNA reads TGTGCCTGTGACGCTTTCGGGTTAGATAAACTCATCTTT.

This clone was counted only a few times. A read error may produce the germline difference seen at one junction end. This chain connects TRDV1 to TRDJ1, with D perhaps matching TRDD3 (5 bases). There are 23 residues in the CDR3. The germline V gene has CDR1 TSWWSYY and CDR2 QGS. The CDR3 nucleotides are TGTGCTCCGACAGGGGACGGCACCAGGACGACCAGGGTGGAGCCCAGCGAGACCGACAAACTCATCTTT. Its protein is CAPTGDGTRTTRVEPSETDKLIF.

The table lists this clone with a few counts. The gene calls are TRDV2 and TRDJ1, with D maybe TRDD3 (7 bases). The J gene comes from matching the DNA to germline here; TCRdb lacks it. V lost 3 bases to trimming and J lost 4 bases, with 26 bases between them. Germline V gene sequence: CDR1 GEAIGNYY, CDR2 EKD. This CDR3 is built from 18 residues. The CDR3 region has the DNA TGTGCCTGTGACGCCTGTCCTACGTCCGTGGGGGACAGCGATAAACTCATCTTT. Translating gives CACDACPTSVGDSDKLIF.

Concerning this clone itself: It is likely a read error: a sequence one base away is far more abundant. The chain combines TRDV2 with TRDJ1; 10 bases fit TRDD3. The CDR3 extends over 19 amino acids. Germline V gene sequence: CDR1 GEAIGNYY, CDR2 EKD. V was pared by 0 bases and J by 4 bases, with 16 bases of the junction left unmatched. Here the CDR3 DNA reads TGTGCCTGTGACACCGTTATGGCTCAGCTGGGGGATAGAATCGATAAACTCATCTTT. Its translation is CACDTVMAQLGDRIDKLIF.

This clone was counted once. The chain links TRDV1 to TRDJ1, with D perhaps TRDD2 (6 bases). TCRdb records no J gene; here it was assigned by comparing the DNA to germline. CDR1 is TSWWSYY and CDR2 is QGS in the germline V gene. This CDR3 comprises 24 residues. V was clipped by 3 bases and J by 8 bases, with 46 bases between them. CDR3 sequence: CALGEALYPTWGVVRKLAARKLIF. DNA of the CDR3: TGTGCTCTTGGGGAGGCCCTATATCCTACTTGGGGAGTCGTCAGGAAGTTGGCAGCGAGGAAACTCATCTTT.

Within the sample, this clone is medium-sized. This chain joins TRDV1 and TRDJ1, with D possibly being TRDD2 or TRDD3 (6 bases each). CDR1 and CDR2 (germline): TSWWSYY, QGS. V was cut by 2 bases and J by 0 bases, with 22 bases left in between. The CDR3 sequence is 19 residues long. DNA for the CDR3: TGTGCTCTTGGGGAATCCGTCCTTCCCGGGGGACCGTACACCGATAAACTCATCTTT. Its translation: CALGESVLPGGPYTDKLIF.

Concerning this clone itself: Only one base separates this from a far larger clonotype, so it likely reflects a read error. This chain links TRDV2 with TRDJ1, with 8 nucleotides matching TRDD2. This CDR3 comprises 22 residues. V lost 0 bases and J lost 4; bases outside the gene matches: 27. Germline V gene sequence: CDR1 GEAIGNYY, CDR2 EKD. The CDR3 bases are TGTGCCTGTGACACCGGAAATCTTCCTACGTCTCCTGGGCTCACTACGTGCGATAAACTCATCTTT. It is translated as CACDTGNLPTSPGLTTCDKLIF.

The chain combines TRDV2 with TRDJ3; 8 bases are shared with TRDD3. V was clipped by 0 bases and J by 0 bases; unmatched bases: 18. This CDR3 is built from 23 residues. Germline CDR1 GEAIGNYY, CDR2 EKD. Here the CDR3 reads CACDTAPTGGPNLSSWDTRQMFF. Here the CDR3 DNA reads TGTGCCTGTGACACCGCGCCTACTGGGGGCCCCAACCTAAGCTCCTGGGACACCCGACAGATGTTTTTC.

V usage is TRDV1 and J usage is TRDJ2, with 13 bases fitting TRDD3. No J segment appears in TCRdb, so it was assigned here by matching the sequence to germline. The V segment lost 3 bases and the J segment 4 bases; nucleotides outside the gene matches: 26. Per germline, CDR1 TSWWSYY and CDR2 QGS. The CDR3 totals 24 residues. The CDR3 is CALGEPPYFLTRYTGGYGTAQLFF. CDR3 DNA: TGTGCTCTTGGGGAGCCGCCTTACTTCCTAACCAGGTATACTGGGGGATACGGGACAGCACAACTCTTCTTT.